This T cell receptor (beta chain) is drawn from a study of cytomegalovirus exposure and HLA in healthy donors. Study results and caveats: Indistinguishable V segments such as TRBV6-2 and TRBV6-3 were excluded.

Amplification used 60 Vbeta primers and 13 Jbeta primers. In the original workflow: Roughly 10 million shared chains were among approximately 80 million unique TCR beta chains counted in a later analysis. The method was immunoSEQ multiplex PCR; TCRdb's version includes in-frame clones alone and lacks a portion of them. V and J calls plus clone size are reproduced from that table; the DNA served to infer D and trimming. The sample lists some 100,000 clones; 65% to 75% were seen once. From germline, CDR1 is SNHLY and CDR2 FYNNEI. The length of the CDR3 is 14 residues. V lost 6 bases to trimming and J lost 4 bases, with 15 bases between them. Worth noting for this clone: Its antigen is not known.

The rearrangement joins TRBV2 to TRBJ1-2; weak D call: TRBD1 (6 bases). Sequenced: PBMCs. This sequence was found in a woman aged 18-29 years in good health and CMV-seropositive. The CDR3 protein is CASSALQGGYGYTF. The DNA of the CDR3 is TGTGCCAGCAGCGCCTTACAGGGTGGCTATGGCTACACCTTC.